This TCR beta chain was observed in a study of shared T cell receptors in the human thymus. Germline assignment: CDR1 LNHDA and CDR2 SQIVND (reference sequence). V lost 5 bases to trimming and J lost 7 bases; unmatched junction nucleotides: 9. This CDR3 spans 17 amino acids. Data came from immunoSEQ multiplex PCR; TCRdb stores just in-frame clones and leaves some out. The sample lists some 760,000 clones; approximately 85% were seen once. The same sample was also studied in work on human thymus T cells. From that paper: Each of the donors was a healthy Finnish infant who was undergoing open corrective cardiac surgery for congenital heart defects. Resections removed during corrective heart surgery provided the thymus tissue used. Usage of V and J genes appeared biased in thymic and blood repertoires. Related studies noted strongly shared thymic repertoires across unrelated people.

The source of this sequence is a girl under three years old with a congenital heart defect. V gene TRBV19 combines with J gene TRBJ2-1, with TRBD2 matching over 15 bases. Sequencing was performed on thymocytes. For the CDR3, the DNA is TGTGCCAGTAGTCATCGGACTAGCGGGGGGGCTCGTAATGAGCAGTTCTTC. It specifies CASSHRTSGGARNEQFF.